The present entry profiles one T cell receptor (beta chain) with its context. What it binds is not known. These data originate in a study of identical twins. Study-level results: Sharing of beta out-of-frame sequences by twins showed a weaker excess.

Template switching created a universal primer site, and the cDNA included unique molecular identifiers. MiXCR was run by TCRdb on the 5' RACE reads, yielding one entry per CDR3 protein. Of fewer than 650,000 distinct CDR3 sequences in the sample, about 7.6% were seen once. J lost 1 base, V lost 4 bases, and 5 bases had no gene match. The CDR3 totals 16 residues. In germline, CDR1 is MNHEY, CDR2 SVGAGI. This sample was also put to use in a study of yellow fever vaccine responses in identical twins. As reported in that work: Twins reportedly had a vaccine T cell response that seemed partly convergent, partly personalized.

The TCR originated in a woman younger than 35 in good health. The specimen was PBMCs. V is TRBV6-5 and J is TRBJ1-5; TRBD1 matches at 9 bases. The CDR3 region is CASSSSGTGSNQPQHF. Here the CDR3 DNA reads TGTGCCAGCAGTTCGTCCGGGACAGGGAGCAATCAGCCCCAGCATTTT.